This note documents a single T cell receptor beta chain sequence. CDR3 length equals 16 residues. Germline loops: CDR1 SEHNR, CDR2 FQNEAQ (reference sequence). V was clipped by 4 bases and J by 5 bases; unmatched bases: 12. Per the study methods: Amplification of reference gene primers provided the estimated nucleated cell counts. Libraries were prepared by immunoSEQ multiplex PCR; TCRdb keeps only in-frame clonotypes and omits some of them. D and trimming come from the DNA, and the V and J calls and clone size come from that table. Of 76,000 or so clones in the sample, 70% to 90% were seen once. The data stem from a study of blood T cell repertoires in COVID-19. Background on the study: Specimens from acute and convalescent COVID-19 originated in the United States, Italy and Spain. PBMCs, B-cell-depleted T cells, or T cells were the source of the cDNA or gDNA that made up the material.

The chain carries TRBV7-9 and TRBJ2-7, with 9 positions matching TRBD1. The sequencing sample was made of peripheral blood. The sequence derives from a man of 80 years or more in a cohort sampled during active COVID-19. CDR3 coding DNA: TGTGCCAGCAGCTGGCCGGCGGACAGGGGTCCCCACGAGCAGTACTTC. It encodes CASSWPADRGPHEQYF.